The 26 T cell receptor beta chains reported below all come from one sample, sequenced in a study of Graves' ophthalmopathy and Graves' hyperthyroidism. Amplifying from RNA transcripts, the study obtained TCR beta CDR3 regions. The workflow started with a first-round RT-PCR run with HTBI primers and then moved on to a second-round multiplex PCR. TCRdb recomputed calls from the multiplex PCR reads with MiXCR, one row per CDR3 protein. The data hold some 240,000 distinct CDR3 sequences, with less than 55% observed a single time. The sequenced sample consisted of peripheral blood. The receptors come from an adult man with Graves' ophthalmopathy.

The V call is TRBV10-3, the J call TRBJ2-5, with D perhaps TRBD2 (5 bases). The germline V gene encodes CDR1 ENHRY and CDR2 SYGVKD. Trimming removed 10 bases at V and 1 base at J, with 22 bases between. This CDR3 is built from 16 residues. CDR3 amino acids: CASSQRSGEGQETQYF. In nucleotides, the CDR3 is TGTGCCAGCAGCCAACGCTCGGGTGAGGGCCAAGAGACCCAGTACTTC.

The CDR3 DNA is TGTGCCAGCAGTTTACGAGTCAGGGTGGCCACTGAAGCTTTCTTT. Its translation: CASSLRVRVATEAFF. The gene calls are TRBV7-9 and TRBJ1-1; a possible D gene is TRBD1 (5 bases). V shed 6 bases and J shed 4 bases, with 18 bases lying between them. This CDR3 is 15 amino acids long. CDR1 SEHNR and CDR2 FQNEAQ come from the germline V gene (reference sequence).

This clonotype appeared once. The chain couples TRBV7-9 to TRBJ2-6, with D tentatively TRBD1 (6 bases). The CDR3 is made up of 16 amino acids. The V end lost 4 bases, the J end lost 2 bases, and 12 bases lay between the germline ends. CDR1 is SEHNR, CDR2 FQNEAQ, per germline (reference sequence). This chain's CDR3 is CASSSDTGTGANVLTF. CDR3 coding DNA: TGTGCCAGCAGCTCCGACACAGGGACTGGGGCCAACGTCCTGACTTTC.

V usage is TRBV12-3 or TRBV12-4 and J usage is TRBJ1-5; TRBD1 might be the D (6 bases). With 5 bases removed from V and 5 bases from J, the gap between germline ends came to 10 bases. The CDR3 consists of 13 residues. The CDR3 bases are TGTGCCAGCAGTAAGGGGGATGATCAGCCCCAGCATTTT. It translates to CASSKGDDQPQHF.

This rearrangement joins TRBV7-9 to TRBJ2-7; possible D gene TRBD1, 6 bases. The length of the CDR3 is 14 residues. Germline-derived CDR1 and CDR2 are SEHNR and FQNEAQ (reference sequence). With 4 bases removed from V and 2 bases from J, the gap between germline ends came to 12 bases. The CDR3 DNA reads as TGTGCCAGCAGCTCCCCGGGACATGCCTACGAGCAGTACTTC. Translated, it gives CASSSPGHAYEQYF.

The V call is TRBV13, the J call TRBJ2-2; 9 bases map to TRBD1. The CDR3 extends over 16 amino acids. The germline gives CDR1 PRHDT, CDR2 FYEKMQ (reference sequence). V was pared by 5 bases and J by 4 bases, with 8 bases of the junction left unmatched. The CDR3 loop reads CASSPPRQGGTGELFF. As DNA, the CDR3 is TGTGCCAGCAGCCCGCCACGACAGGGGGGCACCGGGGAGCTGTTTTTT.

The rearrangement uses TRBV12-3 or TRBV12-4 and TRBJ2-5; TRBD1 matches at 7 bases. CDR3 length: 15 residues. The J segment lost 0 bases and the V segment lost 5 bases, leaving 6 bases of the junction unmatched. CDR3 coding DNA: TGTGCCAGCAGTCCGCCACAGGGGAACCAAGAGACCCAGTACTTC. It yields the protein CASSPPQGNQETQYF.

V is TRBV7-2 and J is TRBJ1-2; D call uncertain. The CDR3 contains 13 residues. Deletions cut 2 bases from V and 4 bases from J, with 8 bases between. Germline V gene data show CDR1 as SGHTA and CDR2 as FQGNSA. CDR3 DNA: TGTGCCAGCAGCTTAACAGCCAGCTATGGCTACACCTTC. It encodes CASSLTASYGYTF.

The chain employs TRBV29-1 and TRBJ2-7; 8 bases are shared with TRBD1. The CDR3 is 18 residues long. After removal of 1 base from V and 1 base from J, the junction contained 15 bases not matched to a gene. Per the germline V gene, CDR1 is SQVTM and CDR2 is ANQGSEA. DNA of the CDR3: TGCAGCGTTGAAGTTCTAGGTGACAGGGGAAAAATATCCTACGAGCAGTACTTC. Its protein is CSVEVLGDRGKISYEQYF.

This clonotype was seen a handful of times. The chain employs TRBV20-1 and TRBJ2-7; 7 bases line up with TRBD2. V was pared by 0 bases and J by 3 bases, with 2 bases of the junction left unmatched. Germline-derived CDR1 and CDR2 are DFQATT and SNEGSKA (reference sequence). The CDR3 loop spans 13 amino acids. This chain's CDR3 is CSAREGGSYEQYF. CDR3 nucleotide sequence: TGCAGTGCTAGAGAGGGGGGGAGCTACGAGCAGTACTTC.

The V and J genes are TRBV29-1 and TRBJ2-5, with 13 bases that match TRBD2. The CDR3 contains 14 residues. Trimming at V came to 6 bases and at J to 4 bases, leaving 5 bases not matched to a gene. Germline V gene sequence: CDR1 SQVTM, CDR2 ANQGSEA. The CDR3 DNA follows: TGCAGCGTCACTAGCGGGAGGGATGGAGAGACCCAGTACTTC. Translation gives CSVTSGRDGETQYF.

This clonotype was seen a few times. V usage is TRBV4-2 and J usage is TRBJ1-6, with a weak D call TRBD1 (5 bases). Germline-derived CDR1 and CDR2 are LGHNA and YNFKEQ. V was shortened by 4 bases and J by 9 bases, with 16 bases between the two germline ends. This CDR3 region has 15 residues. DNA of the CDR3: TGTGCCAGCAGCCGCCCAGAGGGTGGGGGTTCACCCCTCCACTTT. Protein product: CASSRPEGGGSPLHF.

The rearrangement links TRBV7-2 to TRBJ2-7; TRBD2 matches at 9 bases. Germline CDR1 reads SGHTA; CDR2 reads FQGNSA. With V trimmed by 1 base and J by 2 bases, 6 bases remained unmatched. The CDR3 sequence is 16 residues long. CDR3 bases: TGTGCCAGCAGCTTAGGGGCTAGCGGGGTACCCTACGAGCAGTACTTC. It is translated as CASSLGASGVPYEQYF.

CDR3 nucleotide sequence: TGTGCCATCAGTGAGGAGGTTGAGCAGTTCTTC. This sequence encodes CAISEEVEQFF. The chain carries TRBV10-3 and TRBJ2-5; D is uncertain. The J call may be faulty, since TRBJ2-1 better matches the DNA end. This CDR3 has 11 residues. CDR1 is ENHRY, CDR2 SYGVKD, per germline.

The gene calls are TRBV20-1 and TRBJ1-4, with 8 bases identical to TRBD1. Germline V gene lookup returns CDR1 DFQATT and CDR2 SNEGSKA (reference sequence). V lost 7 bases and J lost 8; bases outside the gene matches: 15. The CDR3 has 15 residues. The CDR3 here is CSVIVGSGGLEKLFF. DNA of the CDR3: TGCAGTGTTATCGTTGGGTCAGGGGGCTTGGAAAAACTGTTTTTT.

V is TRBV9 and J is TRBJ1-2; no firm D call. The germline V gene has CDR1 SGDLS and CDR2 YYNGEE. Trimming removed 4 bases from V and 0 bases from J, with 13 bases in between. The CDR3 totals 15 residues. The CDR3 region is CASSLVRTSNYGYTF. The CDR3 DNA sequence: TGTGCCAGCAGCTTAGTAAGGACCTCTAACTATGGCTACACCTTC. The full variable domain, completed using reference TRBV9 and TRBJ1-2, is DSGVTQTPKHLITATGQRVTLRCSPRSGDLSVYWYQQSLDQGLQFLIQYYNGEERAKGNILERFSAQQFPDLHSELNLSSLELGDSALYFCASSLVRTSNYGYTFGSGTRLTVV.

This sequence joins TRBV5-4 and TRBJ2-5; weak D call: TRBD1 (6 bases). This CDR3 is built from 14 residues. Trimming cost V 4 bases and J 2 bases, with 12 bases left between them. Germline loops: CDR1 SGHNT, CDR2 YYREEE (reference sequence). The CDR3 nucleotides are TGTGCCAGCAGCACTGGACAGAGTCAAGAGACCCAGTACTTC. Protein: CASSTGQSQETQYF.

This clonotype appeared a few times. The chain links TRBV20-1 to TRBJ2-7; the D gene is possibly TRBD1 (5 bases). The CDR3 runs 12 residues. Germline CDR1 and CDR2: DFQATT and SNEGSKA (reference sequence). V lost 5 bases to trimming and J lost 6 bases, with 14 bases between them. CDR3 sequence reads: CSAEGALSEQYF. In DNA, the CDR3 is TGCAGTGCTGAAGGGGCCTTGAGCGAGCAGTACTTC.

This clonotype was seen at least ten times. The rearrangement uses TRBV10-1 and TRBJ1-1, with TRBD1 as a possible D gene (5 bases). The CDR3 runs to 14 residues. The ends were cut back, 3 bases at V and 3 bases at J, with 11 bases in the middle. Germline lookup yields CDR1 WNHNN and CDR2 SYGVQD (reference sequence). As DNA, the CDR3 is TGCGCCAGCAGTGATTGGGGGGAGGACACTGAAGCTTTCTTT. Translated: CASSDWGEDTEAFF.

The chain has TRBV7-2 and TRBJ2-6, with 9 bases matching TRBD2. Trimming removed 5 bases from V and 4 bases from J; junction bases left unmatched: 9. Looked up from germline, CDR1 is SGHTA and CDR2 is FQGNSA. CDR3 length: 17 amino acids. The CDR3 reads CASSKLAGVSGANVLTF. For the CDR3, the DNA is TGTGCCAGCAGCAAATTAGCGGGAGTATCAGGGGCCAACGTCCTGACTTTC. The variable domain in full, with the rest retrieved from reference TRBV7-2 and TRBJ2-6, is GAGVSQSPSNKVTEKGKDVELRCDPISGHTALYWYRQSLGQGLEFLIYFQGNSAPDKSGLPSDRFSAERTGGSVSTLTIQRTQQEDSAVYLCASSKLAGVSGANVLTFGAGSRLTVL.

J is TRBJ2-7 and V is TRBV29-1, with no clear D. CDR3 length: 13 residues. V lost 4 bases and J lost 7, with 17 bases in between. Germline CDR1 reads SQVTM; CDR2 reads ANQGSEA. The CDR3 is CSVVGLVNNEQYF. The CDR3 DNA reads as TGCAGCGTTGTTGGGCTAGTAAACAATGAGCAGTACTTC.

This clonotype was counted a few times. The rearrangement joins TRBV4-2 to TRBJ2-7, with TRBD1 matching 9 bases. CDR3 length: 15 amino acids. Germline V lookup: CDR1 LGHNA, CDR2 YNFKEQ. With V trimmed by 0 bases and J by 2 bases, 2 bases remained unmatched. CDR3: CASSQEGQGTYEQYF. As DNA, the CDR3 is TGTGCCAGCAGCCAAGAGGGACAGGGAACCTACGAGCAGTACTTC.

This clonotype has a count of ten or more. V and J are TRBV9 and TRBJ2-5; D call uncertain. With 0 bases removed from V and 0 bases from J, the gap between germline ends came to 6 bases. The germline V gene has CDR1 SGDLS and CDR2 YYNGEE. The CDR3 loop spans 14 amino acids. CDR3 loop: CASSVGGDQETQYF. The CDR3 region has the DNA TGTGCCAGCAGCGTAGGAGGTGACCAAGAGACCCAGTACTTC.

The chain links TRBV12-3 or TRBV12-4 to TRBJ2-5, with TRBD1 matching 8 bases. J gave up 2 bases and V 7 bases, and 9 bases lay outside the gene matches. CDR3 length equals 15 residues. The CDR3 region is CASTETGDPQETQYF. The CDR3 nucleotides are TGTGCCAGCACCGAGACAGGGGACCCACAAGAGACCCAGTACTTC.

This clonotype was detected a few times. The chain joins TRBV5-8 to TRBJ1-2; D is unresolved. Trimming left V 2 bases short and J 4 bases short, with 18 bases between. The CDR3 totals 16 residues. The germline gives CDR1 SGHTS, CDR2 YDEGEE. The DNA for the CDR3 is TGTGCCAGCAGCTTTAGTAGGGCTGCACGGGGCTATGGCTACACCTTC. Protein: CASSFSRAARGYGYTF.

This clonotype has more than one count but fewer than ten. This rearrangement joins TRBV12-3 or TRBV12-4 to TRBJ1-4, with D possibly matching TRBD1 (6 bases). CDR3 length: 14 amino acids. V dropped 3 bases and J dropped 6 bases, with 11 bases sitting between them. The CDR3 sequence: CASSFRGPDEKLFF. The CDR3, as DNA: TGTGCCAGCAGTTTCAGGGGACCGGATGAAAAACTGTTTTTT.